The 8 T cell receptor beta chains below all came from one sample that was sequenced in a study of metastatic and nonmetastatic thyroid tumors. Patients underwent thyroid surgery, and none had received any treatment before it. TCRdb re-clonotyped the PCR reads through MiXCR. The sample includes tens of thousands of clones, 9% to 13% of them seen just once. Source material: blood. Receptors were obtained from a male donor with papillary thyroid cancer or a benign thyroid nodule (not recorded which). Some clones in this sample may be carry-over from other donors' samples.

This clone was counted ten times or more. The chain has TRBV27 and TRBJ2-1; no clear D gene. The CDR3 length is 12 residues. Germline V gene lookup returns CDR1 MNHEY and CDR2 SMNVEV (reference sequence). V shed 7 bases and J shed 4 bases, with 8 bases lying between them. As DNA, the CDR3 is TGTGCCAGCAAAGGAAGTTACAATGAGCAGTTCTTC. Its protein is CASKGSYNEQFF.

This clone was seen ten or more times. The chain carries TRBV5-1 and TRBJ2-1, with 8 positions matching TRBD1. The CDR3 has 15 amino acids. The germline V gene has CDR1 SGHRS and CDR2 YFSETQ. V was pared by 4 bases and J by 5 bases, with 8 bases of the junction left unmatched. The CDR3 DNA follows: TGCGCCAGCAGCAGCCTCACGGGACAGGACAATGAGCAGTTCTTC. Amino acid sequence: CASSSLTGQDNEQFF.

This clone was observed once. A read error is possible here, since a much larger clone lies one base away. Other DNA sequences in this sample translate to the same CDR3. This chain connects TRBV28 to TRBJ2-4; D not resolved. The V and J ends lost 5 bases and 13 bases respectively, with 18 bases between them. CDR1 and CDR2 (germline): MDHEN, SYDVKM. There are 13 residues in the CDR3. The CDR3 sequence: CASSPSPRGIQYF. The CDR3 DNA follows: TGTGCCAGCAGTCCCTCCCCTCGTGGCATCCAGTACTTC.

This clone was seen many times. This chain connects TRBV10-1 to TRBJ1-1, with 9 bases fitting TRBD1. The germline V gene has CDR1 WNHNN and CDR2 SYGVQD (reference sequence). This CDR3 region has 16 residues. V was clipped by 6 bases and J by 6 bases; unmatched bases: 14. CDR3 DNA sequence: TGCGCCAGCAGACCCGGGACAGGGAGAGAACACTCTGAAGCTTTCTTT. Translated, it gives CASRPGTGREHSEAFF.

The table lists this clone with many counts. This sequence joins TRBV20-1 and TRBJ2-5; 9 nucleotides agree with TRBD2. This CDR3 has 14 amino acids. The V segment lost 3 bases and the J segment 4 bases; nucleotides outside the gene matches: 6. Per the germline V gene, CDR1 is DFQATT and CDR2 is SNEGSKA (reference sequence). In DNA form, the CDR3 reads TGCAGTGCTAGTAGGGCGGGAGGGGGAGAGACCCAGTACTTC. It encodes CSASRAGGGETQYF.

A word on this clone: The junction departs from germline at one end; a sequencing error may be responsible. The chain uses TRBV6-4 and TRBJ2-3; D gene uncertain. The CDR3 has 13 amino acids. Germline V lookup: CDR1 MRHNA, CDR2 SNTAGT. The DNA of the CDR3 is TGTGCCAGCAGTGACAAGGCCACAGATACACAGTATTTT. This codes for CASSDKATDTQYF.

V is TRBV28 and J is TRBJ1-3; no clear D gene. The CDR3 spans 14 residues. The V end lost 6 bases, the J end lost 5 bases, and 14 bases lay between the germline ends. Germline lookup yields CDR1 MDHEN and CDR2 SYDVKM. In DNA form, the CDR3 reads TGTGCCAGCAGCCCCGTACAGTTGAGAAACACCATATATTTT. Protein: CASSPVQLRNTIYF. The full variable domain, with the rest looked up from reference TRBV28 and TRBJ1-3, is DVKVTQSSRYLVKRTGEKVFLECVQDMDHENMFWYRQDPGLGLRLIYFSYDVKMKEKGDIPEGYSVSREKKERFSLILESASTNQTSMYLCASSPVQLRNTIYFGEGSWLTVV.

This clone was seen repeatedly, ten times or more. The gene calls are TRBV7-2 and TRBJ2-1, with D perhaps TRBD2 (5 bases). V dropped 5 bases and J dropped 6 bases, with 11 bases sitting between them. CDR1 and CDR2 (germline): SGHTA, FQGNSA. The CDR3 consists of 13 residues. CDR3 protein: CASSPPGVNEQFF. CDR3 sequence (DNA): TGTGCCAGCAGCCCTCCCGGGGTCAATGAGCAGTTCTTC.